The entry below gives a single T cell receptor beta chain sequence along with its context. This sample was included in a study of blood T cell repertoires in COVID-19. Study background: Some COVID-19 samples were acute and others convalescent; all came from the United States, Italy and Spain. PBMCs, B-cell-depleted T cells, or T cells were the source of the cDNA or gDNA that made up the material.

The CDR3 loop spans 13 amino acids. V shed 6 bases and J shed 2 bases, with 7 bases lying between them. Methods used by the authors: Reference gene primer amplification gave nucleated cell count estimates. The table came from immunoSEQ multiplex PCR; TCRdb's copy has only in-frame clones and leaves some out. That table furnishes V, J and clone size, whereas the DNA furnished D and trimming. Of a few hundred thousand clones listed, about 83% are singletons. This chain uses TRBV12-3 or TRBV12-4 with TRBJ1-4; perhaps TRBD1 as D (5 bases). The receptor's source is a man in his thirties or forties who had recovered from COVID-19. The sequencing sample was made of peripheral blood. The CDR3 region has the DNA TGTGCCAGCAGCGACAGCACTAATGAAAAACTGTTTTTT. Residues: CASSDSTNEKLFF.